A single sample is the source of the 14 T cell receptor beta chains below, sequenced in a study of identical twins. Each CDR3 protein gets one entry after TCRdb re-called the 5' RACE reads with MiXCR. Of approximately 500,000 distinct CDR3 sequences in the sample, approximately 14% were seen once. The same data also went into a second study, on yellow fever vaccine responses in identical twins.

What was sequenced was CD4+ T cells sorted from blood. Every receptor here comes from a woman under 30 in good health.

The rearrangement uses TRBV5-1 and TRBJ2-5; 8 nucleotides match TRBD2. The CDR3 runs to 15 residues. Trimming at V came to 0 bases and at J to 5 bases, leaving 6 bases not matched to a gene. Germline CDR1 reads SGHRS; CDR2 reads YFSETQ. The DNA for the CDR3 is TGCGCCAGCAGCTTGGCCGGGGGGGGTTCCGAGACCCAGTACTTC. Translated: CASSLAGGGSETQYF.

The chain has TRBV20-1 and TRBJ2-1; 8 bases align to TRBD2. In germline, CDR1 is DFQATT, CDR2 SNEGSKA (reference sequence). Unmatched junction bases numbered 13, after V lost 5 bases and J lost 7 bases. The CDR3 loop spans 15 amino acids. CDR3 nucleotide sequence: TGCAGTGCTGGAAAGACTAGCGTGAGTAGTAATGAGCAGTTCTTC. Its protein product is CSAGKTSVSSNEQFF.

This clonotype was detected many times. The rearrangement joins TRBV12-3 or TRBV12-4 to TRBJ2-2; the D gene is possibly TRBD2 (6 bases). This CDR3 has 15 residues. Between the trimmed V and J ends, which lost 2 bases and 3 bases, there was a span of 10 bases. CDR3 protein: CASSLTAGYTGELFF. The CDR3 region has the DNA TGTGCCAGCAGTTTAACGGCGGGGTACACCGGGGAGCTGTTTTTT.

The chain carries TRBV5-1 and TRBJ2-7; 10 nucleotides line up with TRBD2. This CDR3 is built from 16 residues. CDR1 SGHRS and CDR2 YFSETQ come from the germline V gene. V shed 1 base and J 5 bases; nucleotides not matched to a gene: 9. CDR3 in amino acids: CASSLFRSGGSDEQYF. In DNA, the CDR3 is TGCGCCAGCAGCTTGTTTCGTAGCGGGGGGTCGGACGAGCAGTACTTC.

This clonotype came up a few times. J is TRBJ1-6 and V is TRBV20-1; 8 nucleotides align to TRBD1. This CDR3 contains 15 residues. Trimming at V came to 1 base and at J to 7 bases, leaving 6 bases not matched to a gene. Germline lookup yields CDR1 DFQATT and CDR2 SNEGSKA (reference sequence). The CDR3 sequence is CSARVQGVRNSPLHF. The CDR3 DNA follows: TGCAGTGCTAGAGTACAGGGGGTGAGAAATTCACCCCTCCACTTT.

This clonotype was detected only a few times. The rearrangement joins TRBV18 to TRBJ2-5; D call uncertain. Germline CDR1 and CDR2: KGHSH and LQKENI. Trimming left V 0 bases short and J 3 bases short, with 5 bases between. The CDR3 runs to 13 residues. The CDR3 region is CASSPPVEETQYF. The CDR3, as DNA: TGTGCCAGCTCACCACCCGTAGAAGAGACCCAGTACTTC.

The sample holds many counts of this clonotype. The rearrangement links TRBV29-1 to TRBJ2-5, with 8 bases that match TRBD1. The junction had 13 bases not matched to a gene; V was cut back by 5 bases and J by 5 bases. Germline values: CDR1 SQVTM, CDR2 ANQGSEA. This CDR3 comprises 15 residues. CDR3 sequence reads: CSVPSRQGIEETQYF. Written as DNA, the CDR3 is TGCAGCGTTCCCTCTCGACAGGGGATCGAGGAGACCCAGTACTTC.

This chain connects TRBV28 to TRBJ2-7; the D gene could be TRBD1 or TRBD2 (5 bases each). Germline CDR1 is MDHEN and CDR2 is SYDVKM. This CDR3 is built from 17 residues. Trimming removed 1 base at V and 5 bases at J, with 21 bases between. The CDR3 DNA reads TGTGCCAGCAGTTTATTCGGGGCAAAGAACATTCAGGACGAGCAGTACTTC. Protein sequence: CASSLFGAKNIQDEQYF. The whole variable domain, remainder taken from reference TRBV28 and TRBJ2-7, is DVKVTQSSRYLVKRTGEKVFLECVQDMDHENMFWYRQDPGLGLRLIYFSYDVKMKEKGDIPEGYSVSREKKERFSLILESASTNQTSMYLCASSLFGAKNIQDEQYFGPGTRLTVT.

Ten or more counts support this clonotype. The chain employs TRBV5-6 and TRBJ2-6; D is undetermined. The germline V gene has CDR1 SGHDT and CDR2 YYEEEE. This CDR3 region has 17 residues. Trimming shortened V by 1 base and J by 0 bases, and 11 bases separated the two germline ends. The CDR3 nucleotides are TGTGCCAGCAGCTTGAGGCAGTATCGCTCTGGGGCCAACGTCCTGACTTTC. Translation: CASSLRQYRSGANVLTF.

The chain combines TRBV20-1 with TRBJ1-1; D gene unclear. Trimming took off 2 bases at V and 5 bases at J, with 9 bases between the two ends. The CDR3 totals 12 residues. Looked up from germline, CDR1 is DFQATT and CDR2 is SNEGSKA (reference sequence). CDR3 in amino acids: CSARSYRTEAFF. CDR3 coding DNA: TGCAGTGCTAGAAGTTATCGGACTGAAGCTTTCTTT.

This clonotype was seen only a few times. The chain recombines TRBV19 with TRBJ2-1; possible D gene TRBD2, 6 bases. There are 14 residues in the CDR3. Trimming pared 0 bases from V and 4 bases from J, leaving 7 bases between. Looked up from germline, CDR1 is LNHDA and CDR2 is SQIVND (reference sequence). The CDR3 bases are TGTGCCAGTAGTATAGAGGGACTTTACAATGAGCAGTTCTTC. It specifies CASSIEGLYNEQFF.

In its sample, this clonotype was seen a few times. The gene calls are TRBV10-3 and TRBJ2-3; 9 nucleotides agree with TRBD1. V was pared by 8 bases and J by 2 bases, with 5 bases of the junction left unmatched. Per germline, CDR1 ENHRY and CDR2 SYGVKD. This CDR3 region has 14 residues. CDR3 bases: TGTGCCATCGGGACAGGGTCTTCCACAGATACGCAGTATTTT. Translating gives CAIGTGSSTDTQYF.

The V call is TRBV11-2, the J call TRBJ2-5; TRBD2 matches 14 bases. This CDR3 has 17 residues. The V segment lost 3 bases and the J segment 2 bases; nucleotides outside the gene matches: 5. Germline assignment: CDR1 SGHAT and CDR2 FQNNGV. CDR3 bases: TGTGCCAGCAGCTTTATAGGGACTAGCGGGGGACAAGAGACCCAGTACTTC. It codes for CASSFIGTSGGQETQYF.

This chain links TRBV11-2 with TRBJ2-7, with no clear D. Trimming took 0 bases from V and 6 from J, leaving 12 bases between them. The CDR3 spans 14 residues. Germline V gives CDR1 SGHAT, CDR2 FQNNGV. The CDR3 bases are TGTGCCAGCAGCTTAGATCTTCCGGTAGGCGAGCAGTACGTC. This codes for CASSLDLPVGEQYV.